The clone carrying this T cell receptor beta chain appeared many times. The antigen is unknown. 5'RACE template switching generated TCR cDNA, adding a universal primer site and UMIs. A single record per CDR3 protein comes from TCRdb applying MiXCR to the 5' RACE reads. The data hold around 320,000 distinct CDR3 sequences, with 7.5% to 9% observed a single time. This entry belongs to a study of T cells after yellow fever vaccination. Study-level results: CD4 and CD8 compartments shared a small share of clonotypes.

The V gene's germline CDR1 is SGHVS and CDR2 FNYEAQ. The germline V and J ends were trimmed by 2 bases and 3 bases, with 2 bases remaining between them. This CDR3 contains 12 residues. The receptor was derived from a man aged 18 to 29 who received the YFV17D yellow fever vaccine. Here the sequenced sample was CD4+ T cells sorted from PBMCs, taken 5 days after the yellow fever booster vaccination. The chain carries TRBV7-6 and TRBJ1-5, with D unclear. This chain's CDR3 is CASSLFNQPQHF. CDR3 nucleotide sequence: TGTGCCAGCAGCTTATTCAATCAGCCCCAGCATTTT.